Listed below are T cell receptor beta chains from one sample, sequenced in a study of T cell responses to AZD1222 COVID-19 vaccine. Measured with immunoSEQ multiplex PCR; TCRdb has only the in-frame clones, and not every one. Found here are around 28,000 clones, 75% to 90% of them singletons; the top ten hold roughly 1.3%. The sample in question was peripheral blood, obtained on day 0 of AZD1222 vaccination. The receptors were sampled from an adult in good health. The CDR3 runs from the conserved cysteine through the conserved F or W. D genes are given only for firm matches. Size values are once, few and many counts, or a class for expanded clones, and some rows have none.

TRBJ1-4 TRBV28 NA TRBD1 TGTGCCAGCAATCCGACAGGGCGTAATGAAAAACTGTTTTTT CASNPTGRNEKLFF
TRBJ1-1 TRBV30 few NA TGTGCCTGGAGTGTATGGGGGAACACTGAAGCTTTCTTT CAWSVWGNTEAFF
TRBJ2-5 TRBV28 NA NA TGTGCCAGCAGTAACGCGGGGGAGACCCAGTACTTC CASSNAGETQYF
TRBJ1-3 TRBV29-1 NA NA TGCAGCTTTCGGGGGGACGGAAACACCATATATTTT CSFRGDGNTIYF
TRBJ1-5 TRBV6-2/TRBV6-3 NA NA TGTGCCAGCAGTTACTCGAGTCAGGTGACCAATCAGCCCCAGCATTTT CASSYSSQVTNQPQHF
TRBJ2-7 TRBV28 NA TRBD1 TGTGCCAGCAGCTCCATTGGGACAGGGGTCTACGAGCAGTACTTC CASSSIGTGVYEQYF
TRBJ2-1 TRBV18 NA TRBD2 TGTGCCAGCTCACCACCGTCTAGCGGGGATTACAATGAGCAGTTCTTC CASSPPSSGDYNEQFF
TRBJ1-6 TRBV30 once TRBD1 TGTGCCTGGAGTCTGGACAGGGGTTCGAGTTCACCCCTCCACTTT CAWSLDRGSSSPLHF
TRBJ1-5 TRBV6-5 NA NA TGTGCCAGCAAACGGGGTAGCAATCAGCCCCAGCATTTT CASKRGSNQPQHF
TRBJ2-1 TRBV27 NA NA TGTGCCAGCAGTTTATCGATGGGGCACGATGTTTTCTTC CASSLSMGHDVFF
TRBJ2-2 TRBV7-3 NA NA TGTGCCAGCAGCTTAACCGGCGGGACTAACACCGGGGAGCTGTTTTTT CASSLTGGTNTGELFF
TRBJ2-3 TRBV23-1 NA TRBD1 TGCGCCAGCAGTCAATATGGACAGGGCCGTGTGACAGATACGCAGTATTTT CASSQYGQGRVTDTQYF
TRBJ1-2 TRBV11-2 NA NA TGTGCCAGCAGCTTCGGTCCGAAATATGGCTACACCTTC CASSFGPKYGYTF
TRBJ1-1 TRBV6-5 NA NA TGTGCCAGCAAGTTCGGTCAGGGCGGGAACACTGAAGCTTTCTTT CASKFGQGGNTEAFF
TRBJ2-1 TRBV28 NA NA TGTGCCAGCAGTTTGTATATTGGGGGTGAGGAGCAGTTCTTC CASSLYIGGEEQFF
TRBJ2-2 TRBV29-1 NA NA TGCAGCGTTGCTGGCCAGGGAATCACCGGGGAGCTGTTTTTT CSVAGQGITGELFF
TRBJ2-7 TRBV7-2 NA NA TGTGCCAGCAGCCCTCGAGACAGGAGCTCCTACGAGCAGTACTTC CASSPRDRSSYEQYF
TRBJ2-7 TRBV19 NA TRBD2 TGTGCCAGTAGTGACCTAGCGGGAGTTGCCTACGAGCAGTACTTC CASSDLAGVAYEQYF
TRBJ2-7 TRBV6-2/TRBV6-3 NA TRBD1 TGTGCCAGCAGTCGGAGGACGGGACAGGGGTATTGGGAGAGGGACGAGCAGTACTTC CASSRRTGQGYWERDEQYF
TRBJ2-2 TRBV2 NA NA TGTGCCAGCAGTGAAGCGCTTGGGAGACAGGGAGGGAGCACCGGGGAGCTGTTTTTT CASSEALGRQGGSTGELFF
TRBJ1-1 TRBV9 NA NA TGTGCCAGCAGCCCCCCCGGGATGAACACTGAAGCTTTCTTT CASSPPGMNTEAFF
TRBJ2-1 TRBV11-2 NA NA TGTGCCAGCAGCTTCGAGAATGAGCAGTTCTTC CASSFENEQFF
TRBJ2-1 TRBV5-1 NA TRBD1 TGCGCCAGCAGTTTCCAGGGGGCGTCCAATGAGCAGTTCTTC CASSFQGASNEQFF
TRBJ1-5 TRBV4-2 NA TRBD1 TGTGCCAGCAGCCAAGGAGACAGGGGGCTGCAGCCCCAGCATTTT CASSQGDRGLQPQHF
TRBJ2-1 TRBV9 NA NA TGTGCCAGCAGCCAGCGGATTTCTTACAATGAGCAGTTCTTC CASSQRISYNEQFF
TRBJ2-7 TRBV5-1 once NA TGCGCCAGCAGCTCCAGCCCGGACAGAGCCTACGAGCAGTACTTC CASSSSPDRAYEQYF
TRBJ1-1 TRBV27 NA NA TGTGCCAGCAGTCCGCCGGGACACTTGAACACTGAAGCTTTCTTT CASSPPGHLNTEAFF
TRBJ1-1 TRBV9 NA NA TGTGCCAGCAGCGTAGATCCCCTGAACACTGAAGCTTTCTTT CASSVDPLNTEAFF
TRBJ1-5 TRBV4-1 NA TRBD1 TGCGCCAGCAGCCAAGGACAGGGAAATCAGCCCCAGCATTTT CASSQGQGNQPQHF
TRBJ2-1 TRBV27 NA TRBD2 TGTGCCAGCAGGGATTTTAGCGGGGGTTACAATGAGCAGTTCTTC CASRDFSGGYNEQFF
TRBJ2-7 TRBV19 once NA TGTGCCAGTAGTATTTCCGGCGGGGCGAAGACCTACGAGCAGTACTTC CASSISGGAKTYEQYF